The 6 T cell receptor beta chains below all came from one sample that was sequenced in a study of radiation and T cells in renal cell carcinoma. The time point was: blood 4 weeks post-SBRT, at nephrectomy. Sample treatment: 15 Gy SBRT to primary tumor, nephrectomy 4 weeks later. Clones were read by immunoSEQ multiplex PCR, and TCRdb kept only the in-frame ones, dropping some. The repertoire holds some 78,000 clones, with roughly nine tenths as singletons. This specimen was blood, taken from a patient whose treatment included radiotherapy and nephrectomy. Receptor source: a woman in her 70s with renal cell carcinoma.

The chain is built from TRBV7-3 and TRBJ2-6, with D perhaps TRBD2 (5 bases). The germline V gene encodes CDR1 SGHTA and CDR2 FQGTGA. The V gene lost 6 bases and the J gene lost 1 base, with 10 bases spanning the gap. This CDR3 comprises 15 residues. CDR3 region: CASSWTGSGANVLTF. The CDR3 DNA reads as TGTGCCAGCAGTTGGACGGGGTCTGGGGCCAACGTCCTGACTTTC.

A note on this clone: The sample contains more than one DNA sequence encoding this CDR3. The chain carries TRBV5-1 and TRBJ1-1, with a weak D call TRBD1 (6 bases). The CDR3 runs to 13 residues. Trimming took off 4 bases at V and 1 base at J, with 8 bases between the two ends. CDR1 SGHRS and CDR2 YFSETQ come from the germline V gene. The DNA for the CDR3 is TGCGCCAGCAGCCTCAGGGGGAACACTGAAGCTTTCTTT. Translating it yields CASSLRGNTEAFF.

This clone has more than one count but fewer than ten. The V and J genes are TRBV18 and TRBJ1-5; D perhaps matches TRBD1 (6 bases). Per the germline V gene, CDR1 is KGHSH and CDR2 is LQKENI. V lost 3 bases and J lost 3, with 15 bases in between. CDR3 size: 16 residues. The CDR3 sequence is CASSPRKTGYNQPQHF. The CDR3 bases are TGTGCCAGCTCACCTAGAAAGACAGGATACAATCAGCCCCAGCATTTT.

The CDR3 coding sequence is TGTGCCAGCTCGCAGTTCAACAGGGATGGCTACACCTTC. It yields the protein CASSQFNRDGYTF. V and J are TRBV18 and TRBJ1-2; D is perhaps TRBD1 (6 bases). CDR1 KGHSH and CDR2 LQKENI come from the germline V gene. V was shortened by 6 bases and J by 6 bases, with 14 bases between the two germline ends. This CDR3 has 13 amino acids.

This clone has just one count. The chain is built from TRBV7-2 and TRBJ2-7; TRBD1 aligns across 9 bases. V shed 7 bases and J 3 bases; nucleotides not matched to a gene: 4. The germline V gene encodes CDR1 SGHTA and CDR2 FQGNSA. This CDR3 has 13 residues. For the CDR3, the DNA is TGTGCCAGCAAGAAGACAGGGGGCTACGAGCAGTACTTC. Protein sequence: CASKKTGGYEQYF. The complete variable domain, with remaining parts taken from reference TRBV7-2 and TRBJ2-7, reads GAGVSQSPSNKVTEKGKDVELRCDPISGHTALYWYRQSLGQGLEFLIYFQGNSAPDKSGLPSDRFSAERTGGSVSTLTIQRTQQEDSAVYLCASKKTGGYEQYFGPGTRLTVT.

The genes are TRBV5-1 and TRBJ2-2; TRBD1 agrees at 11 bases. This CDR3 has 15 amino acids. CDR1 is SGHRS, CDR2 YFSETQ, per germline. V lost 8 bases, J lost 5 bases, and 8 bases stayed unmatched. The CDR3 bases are TGCGCCAGTGGACGCGGGGACAGGGGGACCGGGGAGCTGTTTTTT. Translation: CASGRGDRGTGELFF. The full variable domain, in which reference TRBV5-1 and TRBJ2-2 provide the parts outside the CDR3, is KAGVTQTPRYLIKTRGQQVTLSCSPISGHRSVSWYQQTPGQGLQFLFEYFSETQRNKGNFPGRFSGRQFSNSRSEMNVSTLELGDSALYLCASGRGDRGTGELFFGEGSRLTVL.